The rows below give T cell receptor beta chains drawn from one sample of a study of regulatory T cells in long-lasting Graves disease. TCRdb used MiXCR to reprocess the multiplex PCR reads, holding one entry per CDR3 protein. The data show 400,000 to 500,000 distinct CDR3 sequences, with approximately 22% seen just once and roughly an eighth held by the top ten. Sequences were derived from peripheral blood mononuclear cells (PBMCs), sampled when the disease was refractory, from a patient treated with antithyroid drugs. These receptors were taken from a female donor with Graves disease. Both conserved end residues are part of each CDR3. D genes are given only for firm matches.

v_call: TRBV11-2
j_call: TRBJ2-7
d_call: -
cdr3_aa: CASTPWGAGYEQYF

v_call: TRBV2
j_call: TRBJ1-2
d_call: -
cdr3_aa: CASSEAWANYGYTF

v_call: TRBV9
j_call: TRBJ2-5
d_call: -
cdr3_aa: CASSAGGLAKETQYF

v_call: TRBV2
j_call: TRBJ1-1
d_call: TRBD1
cdr3_aa: CASSEDRGDTEAFF

v_call: TRBV29-1
j_call: TRBJ2-7
d_call: TRBD2
cdr3_aa: CSVGGETSPYEQYF

v_call: TRBV5-1
j_call: TRBJ2-3
d_call: TRBD2
cdr3_aa: CASSLGLAYTDTQYF

v_call: TRBV29-1
j_call: TRBJ2-7
d_call: TRBD1
cdr3_aa: CSVDLRDRGNEQYF

v_call: TRBV12-3/TRBV12-4
j_call: TRBJ1-1
d_call: -
cdr3_aa: CASSAIGNTEAFF

v_call: TRBV28
j_call: TRBJ2-3
d_call: -
cdr3_aa: CASSLVSAIPPDTQYF

v_call: TRBV28
j_call: TRBJ1-5
d_call: TRBD1
cdr3_aa: CASSLRTGGNDQPQHF

v_call: TRBV19
j_call: TRBJ1-5
d_call: -
cdr3_aa: CASSTWTDRQPQHF

v_call: TRBV5-1
j_call: TRBJ1-5
d_call: -
cdr3_aa: CASSLAPGGSPGDQPQHF

v_call: TRBV5-6
j_call: TRBJ1-6
d_call: -
cdr3_aa: CASSLGTGLNSPLHF

v_call: TRBV20-1
j_call: TRBJ2-5
d_call: TRBD2
cdr3_aa: CSARDPRAGDRETQYF

v_call: TRBV11-3
j_call: TRBJ2-1
d_call: -
cdr3_aa: CASSTRTDNEQFF

v_call: TRBV30
j_call: TRBJ1-5
d_call: TRBD1
cdr3_aa: CACSTGARQPQHF

v_call: TRBV18
j_call: TRBJ2-7
d_call: -
cdr3_aa: CASSPQGDYEQYF

v_call: TRBV20-1
j_call: TRBJ1-1
d_call: -
cdr3_aa: CSARGGGHTEAFF

v_call: TRBV27
j_call: TRBJ2-5
d_call: TRBD2
cdr3_aa: CASSLPRLAGDGETQYF

v_call: TRBV12-3/TRBV12-4
j_call: TRBJ2-3
d_call: -
cdr3_aa: CASSPSGTDTQYF

v_call: TRBV20-1
j_call: TRBJ1-5
d_call: -
cdr3_aa: CSARPPNQPQHF

v_call: TRBV10-3
j_call: TRBJ2-7
d_call: -
cdr3_aa: CAIKEQSYGQYF

v_call: TRBV15
j_call: TRBJ2-3
d_call: -
cdr3_aa: CATSRAPSDTQYF

v_call: TRBV5-4
j_call: TRBJ2-2
d_call: -
cdr3_aa: CASSRLRESNTGELFF

v_call: TRBV28
j_call: TRBJ1-1
d_call: -
cdr3_aa: CASTRRNTEAFF

v_call: TRBV28
j_call: TRBJ2-7
d_call: -
cdr3_aa: CASLGSLGYEQYF

v_call: TRBV20-1
j_call: TRBJ2-1
d_call: -
cdr3_aa: CSAPDPRTYNEQFF

v_call: TRBV28
j_call: TRBJ2-5
d_call: TRBD2
cdr3_aa: CASSHRGRGQETQYF

v_call: TRBV5-5
j_call: TRBJ1-6
d_call: -
cdr3_aa: CASGFGPNSPLHF

v_call: TRBV5-1
j_call: TRBJ2-1
d_call: -
cdr3_aa: CASSLLADSSYNEQFF

v_call: TRBV28
j_call: TRBJ2-7
d_call: -
cdr3_aa: CASSLPSRNSYEQYF